This T cell receptor (beta chain) was sequenced during a study of blood T cell repertoires in COVID-19. Study-level information: The samples span acute and convalescent COVID-19 from the United States, Italy and Spain. T cells, B-cell-depleted T cells, or PBMCs provided the cDNA or gDNA that served as material.

Original analysis: Nucleated cell counts were estimated from reference gene primer amplification. Profiling relied on immunoSEQ multiplex PCR, and the TCRdb table lists in-frame clones only, not all of them. V and J calls and clone size are copied from that table; D and trimming were computed from the DNA. Of 150,000 to 200,000 clones listed, 70% to 90% are singletons. Germline V CDR1 and CDR2: ENHRY, SYGVKD. Trimming took off 6 bases at V and 4 bases at J, with 19 bases between the two ends. There are 17 residues in the CDR3. The sequencing sample was made of peripheral blood. This sequence was found in a man aged 45-65 years with active or convalescent COVID-19. This chain joins TRBV10-3 and TRBJ2-6, with D possibly TRBD2 on 6 matching bases. The DNA for the CDR3 is TGTGCCATCAGGACCGATGGGACTGTCGTAGGGGCCAACGTCCTGACTTTC. Its protein is CAIRTDGTVVGANVLTF.